The 19 T cell receptor beta chains listed next were all sequenced from one sample in a study of blood T cell repertoires in COVID-19. Profiling relied on immunoSEQ multiplex PCR, and the TCRdb table lists in-frame clones only, not all of them. The data contain some 98,000 clones, 65% to 90% of them singletons. The sample comprised peripheral blood. These receptors all come from a man between 60 and 75 years old with acute or convalescent COVID-19.

The CDR3 DNA is TGTGCCAGCAGTGAGGGTACTAGCGGGGGCAATGAGCAGTTCTTC. Amino acid sequence: CASSEGTSGGNEQFF. The V gene is TRBV6-4, the J gene TRBJ2-1, with 11 nucleotides matching TRBD2. This CDR3 is built from 15 residues. The J segment lost 6 bases and the V segment lost 3 bases, leaving 4 bases of the junction unmatched. Germline V lookup: CDR1 MRHNA, CDR2 SNTAGT.

The gene calls are TRBV9 and TRBJ1-3; D call uncertain. CDR1 and CDR2 (germline): SGDLS, YYNGEE. Deletions cut 0 bases from V and 2 bases from J, with 6 bases between. The CDR3 length is 14 residues. CDR3 DNA: TGTGCCAGCAGCGTAGAACAACCTGGAAACACCATATATTTT. Protein product: CASSVEQPGNTIYF. Filled out from reference TRBV9 and TRBJ1-3, the complete variable domain reads DSGVTQTPKHLITATGQRVTLRCSPRSGDLSVYWYQQSLDQGLQFLIQYYNGEERAKGNILERFSAQQFPDLHSELNLSSLELGDSALYFCASSVEQPGNTIYFGEGSWLTVV.

The chain combines TRBV18 with TRBJ2-7; 7 nucleotides align to TRBD1. Trimming took 2 bases from V and 5 from J; bases not matched to a gene: 3. This CDR3 has 13 residues. The V gene's germline CDR1 is KGHSH and CDR2 LQKENI. The chain's CDR3 is CASSPTGANEQYV. DNA for the CDR3: TGTGCCAGCTCACCAACAGGGGCCAACGAGCAGTACGTC.

This clone has more than one count but fewer than ten. The J gene is TRBJ2-1, the V gene TRBV4-3; 8 bases are a match to TRBD2. This CDR3 region has 15 residues. The junction had 6 bases not matched to a gene; V was cut back by 1 base and J by 7 bases. CDR1 is LGHNA, CDR2 YSLEER, per germline. The CDR3 DNA sequence: TGCGCCAGCAGCCAAGCATTAGCGGGAAATAATGAGCAGTTCTTC. It codes for CASSQALAGNNEQFF.

This clone was recorded only once. The V and J genes are TRBV6-2 or TRBV6-3 and TRBJ2-3, with 8 bases fitting TRBD2. Germline values: CDR1 MNHEY, CDR2 SVGEGT. CDR3 length: 14 amino acids. Trimming at V came to 4 bases and at J to 3 bases, leaving 3 bases not matched to a gene. The CDR3 here is CASSFQRGTDTQYF. The CDR3 DNA is TGTGCCAGCAGTTTCCAGCGGGGGACAGATACGCAGTATTTT.

This clone was seen only once. The gene calls are TRBV24-1 and TRBJ1-5, with D possibly being TRBD1 (5 bases). The germline CDR1 and CDR2 sequences are KGHDR and SFDVKD. The CDR3 sequence is 14 residues long. V was cut by 3 bases and J by 7 bases, with 12 bases left in between. The CDR3 coding sequence is TGTGCCACCAGTGATACAGGCAGGGTCCAGCCCCAGCATTTT. Translating it yields CATSDTGRVQPQHF.

The chain joins TRBV6-1 to TRBJ2-7; 11 nucleotides agree with TRBD1. The CDR3 runs 16 residues. Germline V gene data show CDR1 as MNHNS and CDR2 as SASEGT. The ends lost 1 base at V and 2 bases at J; junction bases unmatched: 4. CDR3 in amino acids: CASSEVGQGVAYEQYV. The CDR3 DNA is TGTGCCAGCAGTGAAGTGGGACAGGGGGTCGCCTACGAGCAGTACGTC.

The CDR3 coding sequence is TGTGCCAGCAGCTTAGCTAGGACATTCAACACTGAAGCTTTCTTT. Its translation is CASSLARTFNTEAFF. The chain links TRBV7-2 to TRBJ1-1, with D tentatively TRBD1 (5 bases). Per germline, CDR1 SGHTA and CDR2 FQGNSA. V was cut by 0 bases and J by 2 bases, with 10 bases left in between. The CDR3 is made up of 15 amino acids.

The table lists this clone with a few counts. The CDR3 nucleotides read TGTGCCAGCAGCCCGCGGGCCAACAATTCACCCCTCCACTTT. Its translation: CASSPRANNSPLHF. J is TRBJ1-6 and V is TRBV5-5, with D uncertain. The CDR3 contains 14 residues. The V end lost 4 bases, the J end lost 7 bases, and 12 bases lay between the germline ends. In germline, CDR1 is SGHKS, CDR2 YYEKEE (reference sequence).

This chain links TRBV5-1 with TRBJ2-1; 12 nucleotides match TRBD2. The germline V gene has CDR1 SGHRS and CDR2 YFSETQ. CDR3 length: 17 amino acids. V lost 4 bases, J lost 2 bases, and 7 bases stayed unmatched. CDR3 sequence: CASSIPRTSGAYNEQFF. CDR3 DNA sequence: TGCGCCAGCAGCATCCCAAGGACTAGCGGGGCCTACAATGAGCAGTTCTTC.

This rearrangement joins TRBV7-9 to TRBJ2-2; TRBD2 matches at 8 bases. The CDR3 contains 14 residues. Germline assignment: CDR1 SEHNR and CDR2 FQNEAQ (reference sequence). Losses at the gene ends were 2 bases for V and 8 bases for J; bases not matched to a gene: 4. CDR3 protein: CASSLSAGEGELFF. For the CDR3, the DNA is TGTGCCAGCAGCTTATCAGCGGGGGAGGGGGAGCTGTTTTTT.

The chain has TRBV24-1 and TRBJ1-5; unclear D gene. Looked up from germline, CDR1 is KGHDR and CDR2 is SFDVKD. V lost 6 bases, J lost 1 base, and 9 bases lay in between. The CDR3 sequence is 14 residues long. CDR3 loop: CATSRGNSNQPQHF. CDR3 bases: TGTGCCACCAGTCGCGGGAACAGCAATCAGCCCCAGCATTTT.

This clone has a handful of counts. V gene TRBV3-1 (or the pseudogene TRBV3-2) combines with J gene TRBJ1-1; maybe TRBD1 (6 bases). The CDR3 is made up of 14 amino acids. V dropped 5 bases and J dropped 4 bases, with 14 bases sitting between them. The germline V gene has CDR1 LGHDT and CDR2 YNNKEL (reference sequence). CDR3 residues: CASSTRQVGTEAFF. The CDR3 DNA follows: TGTGCCAGCAGCACCCGACAGGTCGGCACTGAAGCTTTCTTT.

V gene TRBV7-8 combines with J gene TRBJ1-1; 11 bases map to TRBD1. The CDR3 has 15 residues. The germline CDR1 and CDR2 sequences are SGHVS and FQNEAQ. V shed 5 bases and J 4 bases; nucleotides not matched to a gene: 6. In DNA form, the CDR3 reads TGTGCCAGCAGCATGTCCGGGACAGGGGGCACTGAAGCTTTCTTT. This gives the protein CASSMSGTGGTEAFF.

The chain couples TRBV18 to TRBJ1-5, with D perhaps TRBD1 (5 bases). With 4 bases removed from V and 2 bases from J, the gap between germline ends came to 9 bases. The CDR3 extends over 14 amino acids. In germline, CDR1 is KGHSH, CDR2 LQKENI. CDR3 nucleotides: TGTGCCAGCTCACAGGGGTCGGGCAATCAGCCCCAGCATTTT. As protein: CASSQGSGNQPQHF.

V and J are TRBV7-2 and TRBJ2-1, with 12 bases fitting TRBD2. The CDR3 is made up of 13 amino acids. J lost 11 bases, V lost 5 bases, and 4 bases had no gene match. CDR1 is SGHTA, CDR2 FQGNSA, per germline. CDR3 DNA: TGTGCCAGCAGCCAGACTAGCGGGGGAAAGCAGTTCTTC. It codes for CASSQTSGGKQFF.

The chain links TRBV9 to TRBJ2-7; 10 bases agree with TRBD2. This CDR3 spans 14 amino acids. Germline CDR1 SGDLS, CDR2 YYNGEE. With V trimmed by 0 bases and J by 3 bases, 0 bases remained unmatched. For the CDR3, the DNA is TGTGCCAGCAGCGTAGGACTAGCGGGCTACGAGCAGTACTTC. Translation gives CASSVGLAGYEQYF.

The chain recombines TRBV5-1 with TRBJ2-1; TRBD1 might be the D (6 bases). There are 15 residues in the CDR3. The V gene's germline CDR1 is SGHRS and CDR2 YFSETQ. V was clipped by 7 bases and J by 8 bases, with 22 bases between them. CDR3 in amino acids: CASCWGRGPRDEQFF. CDR3 nucleotides: TGCGCCAGCTGCTGGGGCAGGGGTCCCAGGGATGAGCAGTTCTTC.

This CDR3 reads CASSPSSWEGRQGNTIYF. In DNA form, the CDR3 reads TGTGCCAGCAGCCCCTCCTCGTGGGAGGGGCGCCAGGGAAACACCATATATTTT. V usage is TRBV7-9 and J usage is TRBJ1-3; a weak D match, TRBD1 (5 bases). The CDR3 consists of 18 residues. V lost 5 bases, J lost 4 bases, and 24 bases lay in between. Germline V CDR1 and CDR2: SEHNR, FQNEAQ (reference sequence).